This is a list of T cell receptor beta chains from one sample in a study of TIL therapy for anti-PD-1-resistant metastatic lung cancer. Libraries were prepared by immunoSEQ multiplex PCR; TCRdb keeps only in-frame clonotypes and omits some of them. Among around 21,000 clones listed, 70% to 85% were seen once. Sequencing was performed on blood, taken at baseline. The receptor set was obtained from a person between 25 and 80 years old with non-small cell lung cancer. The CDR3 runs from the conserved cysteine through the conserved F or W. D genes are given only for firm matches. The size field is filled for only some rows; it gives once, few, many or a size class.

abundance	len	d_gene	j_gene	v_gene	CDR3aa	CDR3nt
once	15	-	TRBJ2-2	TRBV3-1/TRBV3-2	CASSQDEGTTGELFF	TGTGCCAGCAGCCAAGATGAAGGGACCACCGGGGAGCTGTTTTTT
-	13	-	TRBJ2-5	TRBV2	CASSVRGGETQYF	TGTGCCAGCAGTGTCCGGGGAGGAGAGACCCAGTACTTC
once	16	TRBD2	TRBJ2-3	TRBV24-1	CATSDYAGGSTDTQYF	TGTGCCACCAGTGATTATGCGGGGGGAAGCACAGATACGCAGTATTTT
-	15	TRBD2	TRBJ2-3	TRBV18	CASSPSGGARNTQYF	TGTGCCAGCTCACCTAGCGGGGGGGCGAGGAATACGCAGTATTTT
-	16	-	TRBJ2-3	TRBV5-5	CASSLVNMGFPDTQYF	TGTGCCAGCAGCTTGGTAAATATGGGGTTTCCAGATACGCAGTATTTT
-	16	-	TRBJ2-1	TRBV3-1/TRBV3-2	CASSPSRLPIVNEQFF	TGTGCCAGCAGCCCGAGCAGGCTCCCGATCGTAAATGAGCAGTTCTTC
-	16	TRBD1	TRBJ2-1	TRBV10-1	CASSLQPGQGPDEQFF	TGCGCCAGCAGTCTACAACCGGGACAGGGACCGGATGAGCAGTTCTTC
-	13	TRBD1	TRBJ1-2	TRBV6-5	CASTQGVGYGYTF	TGTGCCAGCACTCAGGGGGTCGGCTATGGCTACACCTTC
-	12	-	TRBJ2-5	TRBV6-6	CASSRRQETQYF	TGTGCCAGCAGCAGGAGACAAGAGACCCAGTACTTC
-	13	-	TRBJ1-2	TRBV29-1	CSTQNRANYGYTF	TGCAGCACTCAGAATAGGGCTAACTATGGCTACACCTTC
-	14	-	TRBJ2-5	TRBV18	CASSPVPSTETQYF	TGTGCCAGCTCACCAGTGCCTAGCACGGAGACCCAGTACTTC
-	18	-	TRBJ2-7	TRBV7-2	CASSLPPSVLDSLYEQYF	TGTGCCAGCAGCTTACCCCCATCGGTCCTGGACAGCCTCTACGAGCAGTACTTC
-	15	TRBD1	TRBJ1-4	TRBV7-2	CASSRGQVLNEKLFF	TGTGCCAGCAGTCGGGGACAGGTACTTAATGAAAAACTGTTTTTT
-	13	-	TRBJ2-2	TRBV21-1	CATDPGNTGELFF	TGTGCCACCGATCCTGGGAACACCGGGGAGCTGTTTTTT
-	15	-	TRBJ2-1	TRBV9	CASSPFGITNNEQFF	TGTGCCAGCAGCCCTTTTGGTATAACCAACAATGAGCAGTTCTTC
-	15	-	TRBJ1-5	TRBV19	CASQRGAIANQPQHF	TGTGCCAGCCAAAGGGGGGCTATAGCAAATCAGCCCCAGCATTTT
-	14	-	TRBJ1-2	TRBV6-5	CASTPHPGTYGYTF	TGTGCCAGCACCCCCCATCCGGGGACCTATGGCTACACCTTC
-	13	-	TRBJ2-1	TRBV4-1	CASSQASVAKQFF	TGCGCCAGCAGCCAAGCCAGCGTGGCCAAGCAGTTCTTC
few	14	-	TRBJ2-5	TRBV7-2	CASSLAAGRETQYF	TGTGCCAGCAGCTTAGCGGCAGGGCGAGAGACCCAGTACTTC
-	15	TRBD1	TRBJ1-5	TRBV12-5	CASGLGRQGNQPQHF	TGTGCTAGTGGTTTGGGCCGACAGGGGAATCAGCCCCAGCATTTT
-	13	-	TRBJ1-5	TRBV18	CASSDGVNQPQHF	TGTGCCAGCTCAGATGGTGTCAATCAGCCCCAGCATTTT
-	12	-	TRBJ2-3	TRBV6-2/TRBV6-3	CASSYLTDTQYF	TGTGCCAGCAGTTATCTCACAGATACGCAGTATTTT
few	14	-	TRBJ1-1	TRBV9	CASSVDGMNTEAFF	TGTGCCAGCAGCGTAGACGGAATGAACACTGAAGCTTTCTTT
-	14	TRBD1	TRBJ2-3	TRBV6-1	CASSDRGPTDTQYF	TGTGCCAGCAGTGATAGGGGGCCCACAGATACGCAGTATTTT
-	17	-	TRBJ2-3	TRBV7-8	CASSPFGGGVGTDTQYF	TGTGCCAGCAGCCCCTTCGGAGGGGGAGTCGGCACAGATACGCAGTATTTT
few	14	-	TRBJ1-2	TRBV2	CASSLGQGNYGYTF	TGTGCCAGCAGTTTGGGGCAGGGGAACTATGGCTACACCTTC
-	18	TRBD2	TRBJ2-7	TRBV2	CASSEGVSGRSGPGEQYF	TGTGCCAGCAGTGAAGGGGTTAGCGGGAGATCCGGGCCCGGCGAGCAGTACTTC
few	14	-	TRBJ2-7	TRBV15	CATSRHSSVVEQYF	TGTGCCACCAGCAGACACTCCTCGGTTGTCGAGCAGTACTTC
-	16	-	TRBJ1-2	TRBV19	CASSIDSVDMAYGYTF	TGTGCCAGTAGTATAGATTCGGTGGATATGGCCTATGGCTACACCTTC
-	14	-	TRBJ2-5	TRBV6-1	CASSDAGRGETQYF	TGTGCCAGCAGTGACGCAGGGCGGGGAGAGACCCAGTACTTC
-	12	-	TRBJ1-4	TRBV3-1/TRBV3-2	CASSQVSEKLFF	TGTGCCAGCAGCCAAGTTAGTGAAAAACTGTTTTTT
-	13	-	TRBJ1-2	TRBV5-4	CASSLRYDYGYTF	TGTGCCAGCAGCTTGAGGTACGACTATGGCTACACCTTC
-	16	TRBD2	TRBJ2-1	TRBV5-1	CASSLELSGGANEQFF	TGCGCCAGCAGCTTGGAGCTTAGCGGGGGGGCCAATGAGCAGTTCTTC
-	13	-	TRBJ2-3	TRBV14	CASSFGARNTQYF	TGTGCCAGCAGCTTTGGGGCGCGGAATACGCAGTATTTT
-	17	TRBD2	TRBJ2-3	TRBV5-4	CASSPSASGTSTDTQYF	TGTGCCAGCAGCCCAAGTGCTAGCGGGACTAGCACAGATACGCAGTATTTT
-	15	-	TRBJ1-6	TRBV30	CAWMLKSSYNSPLHF	TGTGCCTGGATGTTGAAGAGCTCCTATAATTCACCCCTCCACTTT
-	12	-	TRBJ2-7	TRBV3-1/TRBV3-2	CASSQDRSQQYF	TGTGCCAGCAGCCAAGACAGAAGCCAGCAGTACTTC
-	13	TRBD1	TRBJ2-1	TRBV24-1	CATRGQGFGEQFF	TGTGCCACCAGGGGACAGGGTTTCGGTGAGCAGTTCTTC
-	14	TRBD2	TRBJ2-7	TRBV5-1	CASSLTSGSYEQYF	TGCGCCAGCAGCTTGACTAGCGGCTCCTACGAGCAGTACTTC
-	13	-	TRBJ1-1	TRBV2	CASSENGQSEAFF	TGTGCCAGCAGTGAAAATGGTCAGAGTGAAGCTTTCTTT
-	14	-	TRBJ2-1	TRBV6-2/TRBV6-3	CASSKRTGGDEQFF	TGTGCCAGCAGTAAGAGGACGGGGGGCGATGAGCAGTTCTTC
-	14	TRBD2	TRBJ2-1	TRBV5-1	CASSFGLAVNEQFF	TGCGCCAGCAGCTTTGGACTAGCGGTAAATGAGCAGTTCTTC
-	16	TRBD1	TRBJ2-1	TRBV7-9	CASSLGGQGKHNEQFF	TGTGCCAGCAGCTTAGGGGGACAGGGGAAGCACAATGAGCAGTTCTTC
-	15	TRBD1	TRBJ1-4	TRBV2	CASSGRTGGGEKLFF	TGTGCCAGCAGTGGCCGGACAGGGGGAGGTGAAAAACTGTTTTTT
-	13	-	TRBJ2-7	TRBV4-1	CASSQQTGDEQYF	TGCGCCAGCAGCCAACAAACCGGGGATGAGCAGTACTTC
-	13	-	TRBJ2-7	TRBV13	CASSLSGSYEQYF	TGTGCCAGCAGCTTATCGGGCTCCTACGAGCAGTACTTC
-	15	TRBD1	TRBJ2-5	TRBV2	CASSSSGTGGETQYF	TGTGCCAGCAGTTCTTCCGGGACAGGTGGGGAGACCCAGTACTTC
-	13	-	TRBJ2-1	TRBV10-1	CASRPSGSNEQFF	TGCGCCAGCAGGCCCAGTGGGAGCAATGAGCAGTTCTTC
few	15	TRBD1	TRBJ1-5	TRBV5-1	CASSPETGGHQPQHF	TGCGCCAGCAGCCCGGAGACAGGGGGGCATCAGCCCCAGCATTTT
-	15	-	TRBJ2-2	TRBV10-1	CASSPGWRNTGELFF	TGCGCCAGCAGCCCGGGATGGAGGAACACCGGGGAGCTGTTTTTT